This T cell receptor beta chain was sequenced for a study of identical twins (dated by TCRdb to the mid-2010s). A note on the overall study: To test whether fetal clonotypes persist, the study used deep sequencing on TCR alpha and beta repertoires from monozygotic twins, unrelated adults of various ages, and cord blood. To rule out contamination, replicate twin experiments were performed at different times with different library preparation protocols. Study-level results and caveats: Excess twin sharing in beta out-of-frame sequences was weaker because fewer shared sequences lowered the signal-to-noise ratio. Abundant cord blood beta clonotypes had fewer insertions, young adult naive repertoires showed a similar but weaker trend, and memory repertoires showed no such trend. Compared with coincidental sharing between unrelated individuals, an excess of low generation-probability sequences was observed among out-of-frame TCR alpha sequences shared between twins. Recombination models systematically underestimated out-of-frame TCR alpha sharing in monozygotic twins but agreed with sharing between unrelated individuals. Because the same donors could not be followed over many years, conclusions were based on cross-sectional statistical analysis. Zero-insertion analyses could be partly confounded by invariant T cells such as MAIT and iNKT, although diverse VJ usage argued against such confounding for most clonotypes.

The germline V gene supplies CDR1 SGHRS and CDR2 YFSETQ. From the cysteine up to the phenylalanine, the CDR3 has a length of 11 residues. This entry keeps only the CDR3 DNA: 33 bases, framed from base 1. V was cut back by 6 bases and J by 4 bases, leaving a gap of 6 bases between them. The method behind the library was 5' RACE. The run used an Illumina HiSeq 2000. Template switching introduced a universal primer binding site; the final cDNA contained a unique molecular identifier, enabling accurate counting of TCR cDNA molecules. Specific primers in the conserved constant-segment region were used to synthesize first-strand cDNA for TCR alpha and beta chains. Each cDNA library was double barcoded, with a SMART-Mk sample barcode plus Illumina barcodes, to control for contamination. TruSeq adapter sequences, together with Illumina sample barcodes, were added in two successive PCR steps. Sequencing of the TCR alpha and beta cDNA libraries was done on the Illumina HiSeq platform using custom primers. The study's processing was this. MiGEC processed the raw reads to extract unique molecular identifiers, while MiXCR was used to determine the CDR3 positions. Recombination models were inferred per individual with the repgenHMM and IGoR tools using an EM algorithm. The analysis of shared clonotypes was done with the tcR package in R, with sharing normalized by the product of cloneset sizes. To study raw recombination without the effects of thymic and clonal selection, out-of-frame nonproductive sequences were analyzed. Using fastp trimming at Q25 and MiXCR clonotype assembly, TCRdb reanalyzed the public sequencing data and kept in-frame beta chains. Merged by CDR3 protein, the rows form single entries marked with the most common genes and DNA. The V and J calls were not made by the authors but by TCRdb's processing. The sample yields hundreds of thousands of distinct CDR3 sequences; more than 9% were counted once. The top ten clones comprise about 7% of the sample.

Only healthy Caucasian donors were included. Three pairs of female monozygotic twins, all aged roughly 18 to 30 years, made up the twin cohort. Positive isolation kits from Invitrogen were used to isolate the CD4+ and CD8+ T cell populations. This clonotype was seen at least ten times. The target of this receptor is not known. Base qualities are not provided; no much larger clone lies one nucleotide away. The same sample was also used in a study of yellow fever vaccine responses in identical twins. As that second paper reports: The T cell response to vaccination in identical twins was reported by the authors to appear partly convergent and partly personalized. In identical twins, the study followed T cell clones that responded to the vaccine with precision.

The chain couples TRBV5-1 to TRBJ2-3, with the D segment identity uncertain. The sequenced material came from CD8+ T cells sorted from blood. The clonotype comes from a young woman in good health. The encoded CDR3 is CASMRSDTQYF. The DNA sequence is TGCGCCAGCATGCGGTCAGATACGCAGTATTTT.